This T cell receptor (beta chain) was found in a study of early T cells in non-severe SARS-CoV-2 infection. In the study overall: Bulk RNA from unsorted whole blood was sequenced; chains were unpaired.

Study findings and constraints: Missing private and CD4 specificities, VDJdb matching favored anti-spike CD8 responses.

In germline, CDR1 is DFQATT, CDR2 SNEGSKA (reference sequence). Trimming took 3 bases from V and 9 from J, leaving 12 bases between them. The CDR3 covers 11 residues. Attachment of unique molecular identifiers was made to individual cDNA molecules. TCRdb reanalysed the 5' RACE reads using MiXCR and keeps one entry per CDR3 protein. Of about 22,000 distinct CDR3 sequences in the sample, around 4.2% are singletons; the top ten hold 7.8%. This clonotype was counted many times. The target antigen is unknown. The sequence was collected from an adult who was a healthcare worker with PCR-confirmed SARS-CoV-2 infection or an uninfected control (not recorded which). V usage is TRBV20-1 and J usage is TRBJ2-7; D is ambiguous. What was sequenced was whole blood. CDR3 in amino acids: CSASRLLGQYF. In DNA, the CDR3 is TGCAGTGCTAGTCGTCTCCTCGGGCAGTACTTC.